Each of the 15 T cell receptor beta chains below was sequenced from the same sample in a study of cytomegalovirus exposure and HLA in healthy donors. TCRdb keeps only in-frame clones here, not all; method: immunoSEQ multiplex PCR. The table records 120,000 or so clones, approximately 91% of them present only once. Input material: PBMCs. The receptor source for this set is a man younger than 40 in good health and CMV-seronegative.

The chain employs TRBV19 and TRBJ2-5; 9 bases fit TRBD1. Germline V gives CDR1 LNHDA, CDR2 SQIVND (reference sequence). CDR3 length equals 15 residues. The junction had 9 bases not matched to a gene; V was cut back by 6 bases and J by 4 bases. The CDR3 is CASSGPDRGRETQYF. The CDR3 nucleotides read TGTGCCAGTAGCGGTCCGGACAGGGGTCGAGAGACCCAGTACTTC.

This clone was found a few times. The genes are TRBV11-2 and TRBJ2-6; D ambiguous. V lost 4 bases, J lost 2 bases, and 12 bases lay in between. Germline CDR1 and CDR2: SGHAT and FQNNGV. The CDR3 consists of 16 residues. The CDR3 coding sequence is TGTGCCAGCAGCTCCCCTTTCTTTGCTGGGGCCAACGTCCTGACTTTC. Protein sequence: CASSSPFFAGANVLTF.

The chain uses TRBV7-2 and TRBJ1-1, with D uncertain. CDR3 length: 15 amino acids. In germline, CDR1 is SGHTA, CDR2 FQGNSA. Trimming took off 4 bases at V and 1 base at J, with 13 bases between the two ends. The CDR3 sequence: CASSWRIGTNTEAFF. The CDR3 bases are TGTGCCAGCAGCTGGAGGATCGGCACGAACACTGAAGCTTTCTTT.

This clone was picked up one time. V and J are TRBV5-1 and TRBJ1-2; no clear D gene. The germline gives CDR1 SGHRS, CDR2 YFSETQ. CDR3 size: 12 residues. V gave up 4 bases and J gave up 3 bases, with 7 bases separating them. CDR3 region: CASSEGDYGYTF. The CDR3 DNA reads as TGCGCCAGCAGCGAGGGAGACTATGGCTACACCTTC.

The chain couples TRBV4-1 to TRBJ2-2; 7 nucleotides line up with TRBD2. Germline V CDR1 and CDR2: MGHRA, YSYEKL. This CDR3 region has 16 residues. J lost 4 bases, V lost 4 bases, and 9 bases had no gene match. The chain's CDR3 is CASSLLRASGTGELFF. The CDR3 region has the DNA TGCGCCAGCAGCCTTCTCCGGGCTAGCGGCACCGGGGAGCTGTTTTTT.

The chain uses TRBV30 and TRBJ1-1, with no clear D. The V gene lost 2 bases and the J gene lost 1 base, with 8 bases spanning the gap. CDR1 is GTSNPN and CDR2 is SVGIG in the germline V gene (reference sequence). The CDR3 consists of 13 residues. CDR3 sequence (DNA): TGTGCCTGGAGTAGAGGGAAGAACACTGAAGCTTTCTTT. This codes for CAWSRGKNTEAFF.

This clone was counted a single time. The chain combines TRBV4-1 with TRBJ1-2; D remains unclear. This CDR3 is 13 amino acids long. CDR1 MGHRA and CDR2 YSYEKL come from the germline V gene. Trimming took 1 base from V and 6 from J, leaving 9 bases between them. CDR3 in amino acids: CASSQAVQNGYTF. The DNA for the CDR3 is TGCGCCAGCAGCCAAGCCGTTCAGAATGGCTACACCTTC.

The CDR3 nucleotides are TGTGCCAGCAGTGGATATAGGGGAAACGGTGAAAAACTGTTTTTT. Protein product: CASSGYRGNGEKLFF. The rearrangement links TRBV25-1 to TRBJ1-4; weak D call: TRBD1 (5 bases). CDR1 is MGHDK and CDR2 is SYGVNS in the germline V gene. The CDR3 contains 15 residues. V dropped 4 bases and J dropped 7 bases, with 16 bases sitting between them.

This CDR3 reads CATSRVGRGEAFF. The CDR3 region has the DNA TGTGCCACCAGCAGAGTGGGGCGAGGTGAAGCTTTCTTT. This rearrangement joins TRBV15 to TRBJ1-1; the D gene is possibly TRBD1 (5 bases). The germline V gene has CDR1 LNHNV and CDR2 YYDKDF (reference sequence). The CDR3 covers 13 residues. V lost 1 base to trimming and J lost 7 bases, with 10 bases between them.

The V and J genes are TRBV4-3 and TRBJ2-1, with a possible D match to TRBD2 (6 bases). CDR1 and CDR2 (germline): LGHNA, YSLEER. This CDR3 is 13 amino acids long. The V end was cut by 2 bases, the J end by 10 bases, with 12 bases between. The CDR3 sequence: CASSQRLGDEQFF. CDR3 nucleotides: TGCGCCAGCAGCCAACGACTAGGGGACGAGCAGTTCTTC.

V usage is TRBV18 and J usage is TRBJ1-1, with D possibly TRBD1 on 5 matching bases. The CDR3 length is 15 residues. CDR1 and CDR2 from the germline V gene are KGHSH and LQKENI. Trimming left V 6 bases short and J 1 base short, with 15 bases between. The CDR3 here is CASSDPRAGNTEAFF. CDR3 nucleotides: TGTGCCAGCTCCGACCCCAGGGCAGGGAACACTGAAGCTTTCTTT.

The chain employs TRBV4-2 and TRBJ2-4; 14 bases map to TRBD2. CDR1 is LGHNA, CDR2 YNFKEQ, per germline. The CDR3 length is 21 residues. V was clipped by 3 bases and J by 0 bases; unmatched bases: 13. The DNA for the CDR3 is TGTGCCAGCAGCCAGGAGGGACTAGCGGGAGTTGGGAGTCTAGCCAAAAACATTCAGTACTTC. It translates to CASSQEGLAGVGSLAKNIQYF.

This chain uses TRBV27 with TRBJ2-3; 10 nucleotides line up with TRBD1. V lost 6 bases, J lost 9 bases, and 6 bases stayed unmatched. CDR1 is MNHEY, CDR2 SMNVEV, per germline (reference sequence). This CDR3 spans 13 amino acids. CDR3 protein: CASRTGGEGTQYF. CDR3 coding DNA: TGTGCCAGCAGGACAGGGGGCGAAGGGACGCAGTATTTT.

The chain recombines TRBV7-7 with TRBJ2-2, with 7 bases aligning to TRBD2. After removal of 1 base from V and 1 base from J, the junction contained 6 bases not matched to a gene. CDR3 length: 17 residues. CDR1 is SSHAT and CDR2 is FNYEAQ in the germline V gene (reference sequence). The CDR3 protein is CASSLDWQRGNTGELFF. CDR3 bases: TGTGCCAGCAGCTTAGATTGGCAGCGGGGGAACACCGGGGAGCTGTTTTTT. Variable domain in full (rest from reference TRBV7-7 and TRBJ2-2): GAGVSQSPRYKVTKRGQDVTLRCDPISSHATLYWYQQALGQGPEFLTYFNYEAQPDKSGLPSDRFSAERPEGSISTLTIQRTEQRDSAMYRCASSLDWQRGNTGELFFGEGSRLTVL.

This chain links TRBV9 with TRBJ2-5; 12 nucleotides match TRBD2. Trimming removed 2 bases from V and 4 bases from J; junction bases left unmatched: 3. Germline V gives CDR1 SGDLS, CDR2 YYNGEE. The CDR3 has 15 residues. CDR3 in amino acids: CASSVTSGSLETQYF. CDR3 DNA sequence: TGTGCCAGCAGCGTGACTAGCGGGAGTTTAGAGACCCAGTACTTC.